This T cell receptor (beta chain) was identified during a study of regulatory T cells in long-lasting Graves disease. This clonotype was seen ten or more times. Library construction for TCR beta used iRepertoire HTBI primers and Arm-PCR of CDR3 regions. MiXCR, run by TCRdb on the multiplex PCR reads, gives a single entry per CDR3 protein. Of roughly 500,000 distinct CDR3 sequences in the sample, around a fifth are singletons; the top ten hold 13%. The CDR3 runs 13 residues. Germline trimming cut 7 bases from V and 2 bases from J; bases unmatched to any gene: 3. Time point denoted: persistent/refractory GD, antithyroid drugs over 5 years with positive TRAb. Researchers made the TCR library from RNA that was extracted from PBMCs.

Sequencing was performed on peripheral blood mononuclear cells (PBMCs), taken when the disease was refractory, from a patient treated with antithyroid drugs. This rearrangement joins TRBV12-3 or TRBV12-4 to TRBJ2-7, with TRBD1 matching 9 bases. This clonotype originated in a female donor with Graves disease. The CDR3 protein is CASTGTGPYEQYF. Written as DNA, the CDR3 is TGTGCCAGCACCGGGACAGGGCCCTACGAGCAGTACTTC.